This TCR beta chain originates from a study of cytomegalovirus exposure and HLA in healthy donors (dated by TCRdb to 2016 to 2017). Looking at the study overall: In an earlier analysis of roughly 500 of the donors, 276 Gb of sequence data and 95 million to 130 million unique TCR beta sequences from some 170 million T cells were reported. An early release covering over 500 HLA-typed donors comprised approximately 300 gigabases of sequencing data and tens of millions of unique TCR sequences. The genetic ancestry cluster associated with self-reported Caucasian donors included 81% of the roughly 400 genotyped donors. The study aimed to test whether signatures of past pathogen exposure could be identified by cataloging public T cell receptors. The T cell repertoires of several hundred subjects were profiled by immunosequencing and related to cytomegalovirus serostatus. In addition to the first cohort of approximately 670 subjects, a separate validation cohort of 120 different subjects was used. To predict cytomegalovirus infection status, the study brought together high-throughput TCR immunosequencing, statistical association of individual TCRs with disease status, and machine learning. A later analysis re-analyzed previously published TCR beta repertoires from approximately 700 donors and added high-resolution HLA genotyping to study TCR occurrence patterns. In the later analysis, no new phenotypic data were used to find candidate immune exposures; instead, reliance was placed on TCR beta sequences and their occurrence across donors. An earlier analysis of 587 of the donors applied high-throughput TCR beta sequencing to assess whether each TCR beta V gene segment acted as functional or pseudogenic. Donor age, sex, ethnicity and CMV serostatus were compiled together with the repertoire data. A later genetic analysis used genome-wide SNP genotypes for about 60% of the roughly 700 donors, treating that subset as a discovery cohort. Every repertoire in the discovery cohort had been generated on one and the same sequencing platform. Both class I and class II loci were covered by HLA typing, at four-digit resolution. The number of typed donors differed by locus: about 620-640 for A, B, C, DRB1 and DQB1; approximately 520 for DQA1; 606 for DPA1; and roughly 450 for DPB1. Because of strong linkage in the cohort, roughly five DR-DQ haplotypes were treated as single units for association and clustering. On average, approximately 250,000 unique TCR beta nucleotide sequences were sequenced per donor among several hundred genotyped donors of the cohort, with roughly 19% of those sequences being non-productive. Here is what the overall study found, with its caveats: A total of fewer than 200 TCR beta chains were listed by the study as associated with cytomegalovirus. A later genetic analysis reported fewer N-insertions in productive TCRs among donors in an Asian-associated ancestry cluster than the roughly 700-donor mean. According to a later analysis, TCR association rates differed among HLA loci, with DRB1 alleles showing the most associated TCRs and HLA-C alleles showing the fewest. For the cohort, immune exposure information was limited to CMV serostatus. An association between a missense DCLRE1C variant and V-gene and J-gene trimming of TCR beta chains was found in a later genetic analysis and replicated in an independent cohort. A further reported finding was that TCR beta sequences accurately predicted the HLA-A and HLA-B alleles for most subjects in the first cohort. The earlier analysis of about 600 of the donors excluded 15 to 20 rarely observed V segments, including chromosome 9 orphons, because counts were too low. The authors suggested that the approach could potentially be extended to other disease states and immunological phenotypes. A cluster of highly shared sequence variants was judged likely to represent a technical artifact of the sequencing pipeline. The 87-base-pair reads could not distinguish some IMGT-functional V segments, including TRBV6-2 and TRBV6-3, so those segments were excluded. According to a later analysis, most CMV-associated TCR beta chains appeared to be HLA-restricted, and the HLA associations seemed to be driven largely by CMV exposure. Cytomegalovirus status was reported to be diagnosed by the classifier with high specificity and sensitivity in both the original and validation cohorts. Compared with equally common non-associated chains, HLA-associated TCR beta chains in a later analysis were more clonally expanded and had lower generation probabilities. While some public TCRs were present in many individuals, most TCR sequences turned up only very rarely across donors. In a later analysis, around 17,000 TCR beta sequences were associated with specific HLA alleles at a false discovery rate of 0.05. Strong co-occurrence of HLA alleles, especially DR and DQ, made assigning TCR associations to individual alleles difficult. Because HLA typing was missing for some donors at each locus, association tests included only the typed subset. A later analysis reported that several top co-occurrence clusters appeared linked to parvovirus B19, influenza, CMV and Epstein-Barr virus. In vitro tests confirmed that a few of the cytomegalovirus-associated TCR beta chains recognize cytomegalovirus antigens. Linkage disequilibrium might explain the correlated functional status among segregating V segments, but an unknown experimental factor could not be ruled out. In an earlier analysis of roughly 500 of the donors, most TCR beta V segments appeared in productive rearrangements about 87% or about 30% of the time, broadly matching IMGT annotations. Roughly uniform sequencing depth across donors was assumed in presence/absence analyses, although this assumption may not hold. This cohort had only TCR beta chains sequenced, and the lack of alpha or paired-chain data limited which features could be detected.

To prepare the library, the immunoSEQ multiplex PCR assay was applied. A mixture of 60 forward primers for TCR Vbeta segments and 13 reverse primers for TCR Jbeta segments was used in the multiplex PCR. The CDR3 region of rearranged TCR beta genes was amplified from genomic DNA with a multiplex PCR assay. The Illumina HiSeq System was used to sequence the amplified TCR beta libraries as 87-base-pair reads. The study's processing was this. Across the roughly 600 repertoires, a later analysis counted 60 million to 90 million unique TCR beta chains, 9 million to 14 million of which were shared by at least two donors. A nearest-neighbor algorithm error-corrected the raw reads and collapsed the reads into unique sequences, merging closely related sequences to remove PCR and sequencing errors. V, D and J gene segments were assigned by aligning CDR3 sequences to IMGT reference sequences. For a sequence to be retained, a match of at least six nucleotides to both a V gene segment and a J gene segment was required. Rearrangements were classified as productive when the CDR3 lacked stop codons and remained in frame with V and J, and all other rearrangements were classified as non-productive. CDR3 was defined according to IMGT convention as the region running from the second conserved V-encoded cysteine to the conserved J-encoded phenylalanine. Sequences without an unambiguous match to a single V gene segment were excluded from the earlier analysis of about 640 of the donors. In an earlier analysis of 587 of the donors, V segments were called functional above 56.7% productive rearrangements and were called segregating when the between-donor standard deviation exceeded 5%. A statistical classification framework was developed to diagnose cytomegalovirus status using the catalog of TCR beta chain sequences. In a later analysis, V and J genes were assigned by comparing TCR nucleotide sequences against IMGT/GENE-DB human TR gene sequences. The TCRdist pipeline was used in a later analysis to assign CDR3 sequences and most-parsimonious VDJ recombination scenarios. In a later analysis, each TCR beta chain was defined by its CDR3 amino acid sequence together with its V-gene family, and reads without a unique V-gene family were excluded. In a later analysis, a few hundred highly shared, low-generation-probability nucleotide sequences were removed to address suspected cross-contamination and a sequencing artifact. A later analysis calculated a clonal expansion index for each public chain from normalized within-repertoire ranks of inferred template counts. A later analysis computed generation probabilities with a VDJ recombination model fitted to out-of-frame rearrangements, and checked the results against IGoR. In a later analysis, TCR-TCR, TCR-HLA and TCR-CMV co-occurrence was scored with hypergeometric tests, and a repertoire-size bias correction was applied to TCR pairs. To estimate false discovery rates, a later analysis permuted the HLA or CMV assignments 20 times. In a later analysis, co-occurring TCRs were grouped using DBSCAN, with TCRdist sequence similarity added in when clustering inside HLA-allele-positive subsets. Repertoires with fewer than 30,000 or more than 120,000 public chains were left out of co-occurrence clustering, as were five repertoires with anomalous nucleotide sharing. What TCRdb holds here is the immuneACCESS table cut down to in-frame rearrangements. Part of the clones is not present; checked against another copy, under half of the missing clones reflect an unresolved V gene, and the others are unexplained. Clone size and V and J calls were adopted from that table, with D and trimming inferred from the DNA. The sample table shows 150,000 to 200,000 clones, and around 82% are seen once. The ten largest clones capture 1.5% to 2% of the sample.

Concerning this clone: The clone's antigen remains unknown. No much larger clone exists at a distance of one base, and base qualities are not known.

In total, 600 or so healthy bone marrow donors made up the cohort. At the time of sampling, every cohort member was nominally healthy, though immune exposures that went unrecorded were likely present. The donor was CMV seronegative and belonged to the group of more than 300 seronegative cohort members. A peripheral blood sample was collected from each donor, and TCR beta sequencing was performed on peripheral blood mononuclear cells. Genomic DNA was extracted from the blood cell samples with the Qiagen DNeasy Blood Extraction Kit. Taken from the germline V gene, the CDR1 and CDR2 loops are SGHTA and FQGNSA. Clipping removes 1 base from V and 3 bases from J, with 2 as the unmatched junction base count. Its CDR3 holds 16 amino acids, cysteine through phenylalanine. The retained sequence is limited to the CDR3, 48 bases, with the frame set at the first base.

Input material: PBMCs. The chain is made from TRBV7-2 and TRBJ2-3, and 12 bases in between align with TRBD1. The receptor was isolated from a man between 18 and 29 years old in good health and CMV-seronegative. The CDR3 protein is CASSLVGQGATDTQYF. The base sequence is TGTGCCAGCAGCTTAGTGGGACAGGGGGCAACAGATACGCAGTATTTT.